What follows is one T cell receptor (beta chain) and its context. This clone was detected only a few times. Its antigen remains unidentified. Within one base of it there is no much larger clone, and no base qualities were kept. This record belongs to a study of cytomegalovirus exposure and HLA in healthy donors (dated by TCRdb to 2015 to 2018). Concerning the study at large: A later analysis indicated that the roughly 120 validation repertoires were generated on the platform also employed for the 700 or so repertoires of the first cohort. The study aimed to test whether signatures of past pathogen exposure could be identified by cataloging public T cell receptors. Along with the approximately 670-subject first cohort, a separate validation cohort of over a hundred different subjects was used. To predict cytomegalovirus infection status, the study combined high-throughput TCR immunosequencing, statistical association of individual TCRs with disease status, and machine learning. Findings and caveats that apply to the study as a whole: All 120 or so repertoires were used to score co-occurrence in the validation cohort in a later analysis, because that analysis had no HLA typing for the cohort. The authors suggested that the approach could potentially be extended to other disease states and immunological phenotypes. Cytomegalovirus status was reported to be diagnosed by the classifier with high specificity and sensitivity in both the original and validation cohorts. Subsequent analysis determined that TCRs grouped into clusters in the first cohort also showed a tendency toward co-occurrence across the roughly 120 validation repertoires, and approximately 94% of cluster scores exceeded 0. A few of the identified cytomegalovirus-associated TCR beta chains were confirmed in vitro to be specific for cytomegalovirus antigens. Most TCR sequences were seen in very few donors, while some public TCRs were found in many individuals. A total of 164 TCR beta chains were listed by the study as associated with cytomegalovirus.

Library prep was done by the immunoSEQ multiplex PCR assay. Regarding the original processing steps: A statistical classification framework was developed to diagnose cytomegalovirus status using the catalog of TCR beta chain sequences. TCRdb retrieved this table from immuneACCESS and kept in-frame rearrangements only. Not all clones are present; in checked studies, unresolved V genes account for under half, and no reason is known for the remainder. V and J calls and clone size come straight from that table; D and trimming were deduced from the DNA. Present in this sample are approximately 160,000 clones, 75% to 90% of which were seen just once. Of the sample, 2% to 2.5% falls within the top ten clones. Relative to germline, V is 1 base shorter and J is 7 bases shorter, with 14 bases between their ends. From the cysteine up to the phenylalanine, the CDR3 has a length of 15 residues. The read is trimmed to its CDR3 DNA, 45 bases read in frame from base 1. CDR1 LNHDA and CDR2 SQIVND are derived from the germline V gene (reference sequence).

Donors formed part of the validation cohort, which comprised 120 or so subjects and was distinct from the first cohort of 670 or so subjects. Sequencing was carried out using PBMCs. The sequence was obtained from a young woman in good health and CMV-seronegative. The chain is assembled from TRBV19 and TRBJ2-1; the D gene is perhaps TRBD2, from 7 matching bases. CDR3 protein: CASSIVRGAWNEQFF. The sequence in DNA is TGTGCCAGTAGTATAGTCCGGGGGGCCTGGAATGAGCAGTTCTTC.